This passage covers 22 T cell receptor beta chains from one sample sequenced in a study of blood T cell repertoires in COVID-19. Sequencing used immunoSEQ multiplex PCR; TCRdb keeps in-frame clones, though not all of them. The data contain some 180,000 clones, roughly 84% of them singletons. The sample consisted of PBMCs or T cells enriched from blood (not recorded which). Receptor source: a woman aged 25-40 years who had been exposed to COVID-19.

The V call is TRBV12-3 or TRBV12-4, the J call TRBJ1-1; D unclear. The CDR3 extends over 13 amino acids. V shed 6 bases and J shed 6 bases, with 14 bases lying between them. The CDR3 region has the DNA TGTGCCAGCAGCCATGCGGTATCGGCTGAAGCTTTCTTT. Protein sequence: CASSHAVSAEAFF.

The chain joins TRBV7-2 to TRBJ1-6, with D perhaps TRBD1 (6 bases). Trimming took off 4 bases at V and 9 bases at J, with 19 bases between the two ends. Germline loops: CDR1 SGHTA, CDR2 FQGNSA. The CDR3 contains 16 residues. The CDR3 sequence: CASSSLQGTLGSPLHF. The CDR3 coding sequence is TGTGCCAGCAGCTCATTACAGGGCACTTTGGGTTCACCCCTCCACTTT.

The rearrangement joins TRBV27 to TRBJ1-2, with D maybe TRBD1 (6 bases). Germline lookup yields CDR1 MNHEY and CDR2 SMNVEV (reference sequence). This CDR3 has 17 residues. V lost 0 bases, J lost 5 bases, and 19 bases lay in between. DNA of the CDR3: TGTGCCAGCAGTTTATCCCCCGGGGAGGGGGAAAGATATGGCTACACCTTC. This codes for CASSLSPGEGERYGYTF.

This clone is a singleton in its sample. Different DNA sequences within this sample yield the same CDR3. CDR3 loop: CASSLGGNTEAFF. The CDR3 bases are TGTGCCAGCAGTTTGGGGGGGAACACTGAAGCTTTCTTT. The rearrangement links TRBV27 to TRBJ1-1; the D gene is possibly TRBD1 (5 bases). The length of the CDR3 is 13 residues. Germline assignment: CDR1 MNHEY and CDR2 SMNVEV (reference sequence). With 3 bases removed from V and 1 base from J, the gap between germline ends came to 6 bases.

The chain couples TRBV30 to TRBJ2-7; D might be TRBD1 (6 bases). The CDR3 loop spans 13 amino acids. V lost 2 bases and J 0 bases, leaving 8 bases between the germline ends. Germline loops: CDR1 GTSNPN, CDR2 SVGIG (reference sequence). CDR3 in amino acids: CAWSKDSSYEQYF. CDR3 coding DNA: TGTGCCTGGAGTAAGGACAGCTCCTACGAGCAGTACTTC.

V is TRBV5-1 and J is TRBJ1-1; 7 positions match TRBD1. The germline gives CDR1 SGHRS, CDR2 YFSETQ. The CDR3 runs 14 residues. V lost 2 bases and J lost 4; bases outside the gene matches: 5. The DNA of the CDR3 is TGCGCCAGCAGCTTTGCAGGGGGAGGCACTGAAGCTTTCTTT. This codes for CASSFAGGGTEAFF. Based on the CDR3 plus reference TRBV5-1 and TRBJ1-1, the full variable domain is KAGVTQTPRYLIKTRGQQVTLSCSPISGHRSVSWYQQTPGQGLQFLFEYFSETQRNKGNFPGRFSGRQFSNSRSEMNVSTLELGDSALYLCASSFAGGGTEAFFGQGTRLTVV.

This chain links TRBV19 with TRBJ1-2; weak D call: TRBD1 (6 bases). Germline values: CDR1 LNHDA, CDR2 SQIVND (reference sequence). This CDR3 region has 15 residues. V lost 10 bases to trimming and J lost 0 bases, with 18 bases between them. Here the CDR3 reads CATLVSDSSNYGYTF. The CDR3 region has the DNA TGTGCCACTCTGGTATCGGACAGCTCTAACTATGGCTACACCTTC.

There are a few counts of this clone. The chain is built from TRBV5-4 and TRBJ2-1; D unclear. CDR3 size: 15 residues. Per germline, CDR1 SGHNT and CDR2 YYREEE (reference sequence). V was shortened by 4 bases and J by 0 bases, with 11 bases between the two germline ends. CDR3 in amino acids: CASSPIFGSYNEQFF. As DNA, the CDR3 is TGTGCCAGCAGCCCTATTTTTGGCTCCTACAATGAGCAGTTCTTC.

This clone was seen repeatedly, ten times or more. This chain joins TRBV5-1 and TRBJ2-2, with 7 nucleotides matching TRBD1. V lost 4 bases, J lost 5 bases, and 5 bases stayed unmatched. Germline values: CDR1 SGHRS, CDR2 YFSETQ. The CDR3 loop spans 14 amino acids. The chain's CDR3 is CASSRDSRTGELFF. As DNA, the CDR3 is TGCGCCAGCAGCAGGGACAGTCGTACCGGGGAGCTGTTTTTT.

The J gene is TRBJ1-2, the V gene TRBV30; the D is unclear. Trimming pared 4 bases from V and 6 bases from J, leaving 24 bases between. This CDR3 has 16 residues. Germline loops: CDR1 GTSNPN, CDR2 SVGIG (reference sequence). The CDR3 is CAWTPGSTATRDGYTF. The CDR3 DNA sequence: TGTGCCTGGACCCCGGGATCAACAGCGACCCGTGATGGCTACACCTTC.

This chain links TRBV23-1 with TRBJ1-5; TRBD1 aligns across 9 bases. TRBV23-1 is an ORF for which the function is uncertain. This CDR3 spans 20 amino acids. J lost 4 bases, V lost 0 bases, and 16 bases had no gene match. The CDR3 DNA reads as TGCGCCAGCAGTCAATCGAATGTTTGGGACAGGGTCGACCGAAATCAGCCCCAGCATTTT. It codes for CASSQSNVWDRVDRNQPQHF.

This clone was counted only a few times. CDR3 loop: CSVVLAKNIQYF. The CDR3 nucleotides are TGCAGCGTTGTACTAGCCAAAAACATTCAGTACTTC. This chain links TRBV29-1 with TRBJ2-4; D unresolved. This CDR3 is built from 12 residues. Between the trimmed V and J ends, which lost 4 bases and 0 bases, there was a span of 4 bases. CDR1 is SQVTM, CDR2 ANQGSEA, per germline.

The CDR3 sequence: CASSISGGYGGETQYF. The DNA of the CDR3 is TGTGCCAGTAGTATTAGCGGGGGGTACGGAGGAGAGACCCAGTACTTC. V usage is TRBV19 and J usage is TRBJ2-5, with TRBD2 matching over 10 bases. The CDR3 extends over 16 amino acids. The junction had 8 bases not matched to a gene; V was cut back by 3 bases and J by 4 bases. The V gene's germline CDR1 is LNHDA and CDR2 SQIVND (reference sequence).

The rearrangement uses TRBV4-2 and TRBJ2-7, with D perhaps matching TRBD2 (6 bases). CDR3 size: 12 residues. Germline V gene sequence: CDR1 LGHNA, CDR2 YNFKEQ. V was pared by 1 base and J by 7 bases, with 8 bases between. CDR3 region: CASSQGLGEQYF. The CDR3 DNA follows: TGTGCCAGCAGCCAAGGACTAGGGGAGCAGTACTTC.

The rearrangement uses TRBV7-8 and TRBJ1-1; D might be TRBD1 (6 bases). V was pared by 2 bases and J by 7 bases, with 11 bases between. The CDR3 is 13 amino acids. Germline V gene lookup returns CDR1 SGHVS and CDR2 FQNEAQ. The CDR3 nucleotides read TGTGCCAGCAGCTTATACAGGGTCGGTGAAGCTTTCTTT. The encoded protein is CASSLYRVGEAFF.

The chain carries TRBV10-3 and TRBJ2-5; 9 bases are shared with TRBD2. V shed 9 bases, J shed 2 bases, and the junction held 4 bases outside the gene matches. CDR1 ENHRY and CDR2 SYGVKD come from the germline V gene. This CDR3 contains 13 residues. The CDR3 nucleotides read TGTGCCATGAGCGGGGGGCAACAAGAGACCCAGTACTTC. Amino acids: CAMSGGQQETQYF.

J is TRBJ2-5 and V is TRBV2; 9 bases fit TRBD2. Trimming took 0 bases from V and 6 from J; bases not matched to a gene: 2. CDR3 length equals 14 residues. CDR1 and CDR2 (germline): SNHLY, FYNNEI. CDR3 nucleotide sequence: TGTGCCAGCAGTGAAGCTAGCGGGGGCCAGACCCAGTACTTC. Residues: CASSEASGGQTQYF.

V usage is TRBV6-6 and J usage is TRBJ2-1; TRBD2 aligns across 11 bases. This CDR3 is 18 amino acids long. Germline-derived CDR1 and CDR2 are MNHNY and SVGAGI (reference sequence). Trimming at V came to 5 bases and at J to 7 bases, leaving 16 bases not matched to a gene. The CDR3 bases are TGTGCCAGCAGTCTAGCGGGGGGATCCCCCCTAAAAGGTAATGAGCAGTTCTTC. Amino acid sequence: CASSLAGGSPLKGNEQFF.

The V gene is TRBV27, the J gene TRBJ1-1, with a possible D match to TRBD1 (5 bases). The germline gives CDR1 MNHEY, CDR2 SMNVEV (reference sequence). The CDR3 runs to 16 residues. V lost 2 bases, J lost 1 base, and 14 bases lay in between. CDR3 in amino acids: CASSLAGTGGNTEAFF. DNA of the CDR3: TGTGCCAGCAGTTTAGCGGGGACGGGGGGGAACACTGAAGCTTTCTTT.

This clone was detected ten times or more. The chain uses TRBV13 and TRBJ2-5; no clear D. The V gene lost 0 bases and the J gene lost 10 bases, with 9 bases spanning the gap. This CDR3 comprises 12 residues. Per the germline V gene, CDR1 is PRHDT and CDR2 is FYEKMQ (reference sequence). The CDR3 here is CASSLGARGQYF. CDR3 DNA: TGTGCCAGCAGCTTAGGGGCTCGTGGCCAGTACTTC. The whole variable domain, filled in from reference TRBV13 and TRBJ2-5, reads AAGVIQSPRHLIKEKRETATLKCYPIPRHDTVYWYQQGPGQDPQFLISFYEKMQSDKGSIPDRFSAQQFSDYHSELNMSSLELGDSALYFCASSLGARGQYFGPGTRLLVL.

The chain has TRBV2 and TRBJ2-4, with 7 bases identical to TRBD1. V dropped 2 bases and J dropped 2; count of bases not matched to a gene: 3. Per the germline V gene, CDR1 is SNHLY and CDR2 is FYNNEI. This CDR3 is 15 amino acids long. The DNA for the CDR3 is TGTGCCAGCAGTGAAAGGGGGCAAACCAAAAACATTCAGTACTTC. Amino acid sequence: CASSERGQTKNIQYF. Combining the CDR3 with reference TRBV2 and TRBJ2-4 gives the whole variable domain EPEVTQTPSHQVTQMGQEVILRCVPISNHLYFYWYRQILGQKVEFLVSFYNNEISEKSEIFDDQFSVERPDGSNFTLKIRSTKLEDSAMYFCASSERGQTKNIQYFGAGTRLSVL.

The chain links TRBV7-3 to TRBJ2-1, with TRBD2 as a possible D gene (7 bases). Trimming pared 5 bases from V and 0 bases from J, leaving 17 bases between. This CDR3 comprises 17 residues. CDR1 and CDR2 from the germline V gene are SGHTA and FQGTGA. This chain's CDR3 is CASSPSGGRISYNEQFF. As DNA, the CDR3 is TGTGCCAGCAGCCCCTCGGGGGGCCGAATCTCCTACAATGAGCAGTTCTTC.